This T cell receptor (beta chain) was sequenced in a study of cytomegalovirus exposure and HLA in healthy donors. The germline gives CDR1 MDHEN, CDR2 SYDVKM. V trimming: 2 bases; J trimming: 6 bases; junction bases outside the gene matches: 9. This CDR3 region has 17 residues. Clones were read by immunoSEQ multiplex PCR, and TCRdb kept only the in-frame ones, dropping some. The sample yields approximately 60,000 clones, about 93% seen once. This chain uses TRBV28 with TRBJ2-2; 10 bases map to TRBD2. The receptor comes from a man aged 18-30 years in good health and CMV-seronegative. The sample comprised PBMCs. The CDR3 loop reads CASSLPLQREGPGELFF. The CDR3 coding sequence is TGTGCCAGCAGTTTACCTCTTCAGCGGGAGGGCCCCGGGGAGCTGTTTTTT.